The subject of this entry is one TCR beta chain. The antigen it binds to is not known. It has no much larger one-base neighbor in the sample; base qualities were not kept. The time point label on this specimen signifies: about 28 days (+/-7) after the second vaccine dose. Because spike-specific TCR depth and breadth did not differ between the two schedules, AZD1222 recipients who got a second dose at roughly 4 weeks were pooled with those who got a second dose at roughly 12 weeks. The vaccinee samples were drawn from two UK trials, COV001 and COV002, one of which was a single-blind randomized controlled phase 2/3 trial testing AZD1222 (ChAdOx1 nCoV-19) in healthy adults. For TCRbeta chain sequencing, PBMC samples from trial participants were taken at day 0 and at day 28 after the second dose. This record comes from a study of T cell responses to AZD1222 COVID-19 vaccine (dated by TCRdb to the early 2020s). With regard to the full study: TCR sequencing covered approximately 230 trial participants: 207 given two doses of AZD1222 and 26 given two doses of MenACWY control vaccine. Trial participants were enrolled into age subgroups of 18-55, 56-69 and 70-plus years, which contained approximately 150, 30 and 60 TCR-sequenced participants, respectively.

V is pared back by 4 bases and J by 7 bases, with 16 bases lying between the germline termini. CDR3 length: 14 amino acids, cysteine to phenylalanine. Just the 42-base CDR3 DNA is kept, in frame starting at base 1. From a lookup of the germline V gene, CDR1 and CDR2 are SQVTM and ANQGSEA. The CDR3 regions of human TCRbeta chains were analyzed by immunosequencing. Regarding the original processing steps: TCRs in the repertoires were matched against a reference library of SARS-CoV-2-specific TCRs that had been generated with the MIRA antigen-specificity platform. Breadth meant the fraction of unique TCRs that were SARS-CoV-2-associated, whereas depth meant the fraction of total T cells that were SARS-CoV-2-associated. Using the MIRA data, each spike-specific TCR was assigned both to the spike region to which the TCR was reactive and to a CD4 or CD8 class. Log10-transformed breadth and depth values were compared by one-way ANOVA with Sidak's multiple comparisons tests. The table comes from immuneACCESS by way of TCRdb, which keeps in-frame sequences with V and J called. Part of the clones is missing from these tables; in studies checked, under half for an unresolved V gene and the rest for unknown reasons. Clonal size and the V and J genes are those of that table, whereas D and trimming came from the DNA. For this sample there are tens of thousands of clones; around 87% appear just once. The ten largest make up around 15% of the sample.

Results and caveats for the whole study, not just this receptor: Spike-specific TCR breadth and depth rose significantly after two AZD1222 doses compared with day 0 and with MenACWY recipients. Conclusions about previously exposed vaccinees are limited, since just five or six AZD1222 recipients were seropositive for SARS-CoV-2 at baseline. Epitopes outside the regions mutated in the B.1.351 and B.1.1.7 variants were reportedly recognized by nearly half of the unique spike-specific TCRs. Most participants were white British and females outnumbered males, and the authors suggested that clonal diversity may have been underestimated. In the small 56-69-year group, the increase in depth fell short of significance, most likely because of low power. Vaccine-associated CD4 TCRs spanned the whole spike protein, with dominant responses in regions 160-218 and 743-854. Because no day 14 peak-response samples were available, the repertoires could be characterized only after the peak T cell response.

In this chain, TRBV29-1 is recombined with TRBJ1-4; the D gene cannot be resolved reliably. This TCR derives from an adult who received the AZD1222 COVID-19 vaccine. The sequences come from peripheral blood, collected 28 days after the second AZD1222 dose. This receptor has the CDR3 CSVVWVGPGEKLFF. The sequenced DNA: TGCAGCGTTGTATGGGTAGGGCCGGGTGAAAAACTGTTTTTT.